This T cell receptor (beta chain) was found in a study of blood T cells in healthy people across ages. In regard to this clonotype: As yet, its antigen is unknown.

Healthy individuals of Caucasian origin from Russia, aged roughly 6 to 100, served as donors. Notes on the study in general: As naive T cell percentage varied, TCR beta diversity correlated strongly with it. Diversity of TCR beta per million T cells declined in a roughly linear way with age.

Primers used in a second PCR of roughly 6 to 12 cycles were a sample-barcoded 5' primer and a J-beta primer mix. Each cDNA molecule, via a template-switch adaptor with 12 random nucleotides, was tagged. MiXCR was run by TCRdb on the 5' RACE reads, yielding one entry per CDR3 protein. The repertoire holds roughly 680,000 distinct CDR3 sequences, with around 50% as singletons. The CDR3 is made up of 16 amino acids. The germline gives CDR1 MNHEY, CDR2 SMNVEV (reference sequence). V lost 0 bases to trimming and J lost 4 bases, with 16 bases between them. The V gene is TRBV27, the J gene TRBJ2-7; no clear D gene. The sample was blood. This clonotype was sampled from a woman of 80 years or more in good health. CDR3 in amino acids: CASSLSIPANRYEQYF. The CDR3 DNA sequence: TGTGCCAGCAGTTTATCGATACCGGCAAACCGATACGAGCAGTACTTC.